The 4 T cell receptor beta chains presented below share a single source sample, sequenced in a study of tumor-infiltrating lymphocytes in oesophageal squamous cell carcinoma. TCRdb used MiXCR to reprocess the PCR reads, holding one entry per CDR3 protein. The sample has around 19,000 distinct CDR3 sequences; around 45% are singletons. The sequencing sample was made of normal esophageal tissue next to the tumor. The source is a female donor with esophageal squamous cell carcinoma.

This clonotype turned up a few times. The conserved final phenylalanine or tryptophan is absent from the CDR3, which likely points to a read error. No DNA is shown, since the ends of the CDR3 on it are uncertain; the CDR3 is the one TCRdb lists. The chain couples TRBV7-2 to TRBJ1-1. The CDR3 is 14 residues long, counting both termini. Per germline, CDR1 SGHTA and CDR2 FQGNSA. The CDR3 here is CASSLRVVSSSSVR.

CDR3 amino acids: CASSQGWRDTQYF. CDR3 nucleotides: TGTGCCAGCAGTCAGGGCTGGAGAGATACGCAGTATTTT. The chain is built from TRBV6-1 and TRBJ2-3, with D tentatively TRBD1 (5 bases). Per the germline V gene, CDR1 is MNHNS and CDR2 is SASEGT. The CDR3 spans 13 residues. V lost 5 bases and J lost 5, with 11 bases in between.

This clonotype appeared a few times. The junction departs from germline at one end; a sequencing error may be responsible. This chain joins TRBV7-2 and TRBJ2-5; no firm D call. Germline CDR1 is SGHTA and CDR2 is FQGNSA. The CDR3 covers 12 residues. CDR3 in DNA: TGTGCCAGCGGCTTATACCAAGAGACCCAGTACTTC. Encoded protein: CASGLYQETQYF.

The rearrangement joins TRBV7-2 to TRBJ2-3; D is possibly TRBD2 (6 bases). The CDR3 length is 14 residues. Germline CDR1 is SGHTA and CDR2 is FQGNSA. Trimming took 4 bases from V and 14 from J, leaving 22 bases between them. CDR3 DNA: TGTGCCAGCAGCTATAACGGGGGTGGAGAGGAGCTGTATTTT. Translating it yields CASSYNGGGEELYF.